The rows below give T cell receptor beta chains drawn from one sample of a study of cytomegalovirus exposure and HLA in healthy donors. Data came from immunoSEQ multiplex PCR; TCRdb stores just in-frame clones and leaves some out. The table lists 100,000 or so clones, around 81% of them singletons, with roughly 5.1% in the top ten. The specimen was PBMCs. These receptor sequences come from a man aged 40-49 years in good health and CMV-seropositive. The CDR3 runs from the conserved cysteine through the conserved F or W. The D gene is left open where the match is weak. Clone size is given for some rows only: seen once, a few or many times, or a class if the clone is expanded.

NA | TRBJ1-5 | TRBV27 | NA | TGTGCCAGCAGTTTAAGGGGTAGCAATCAGCCCCAGCATTTT | CASSLRGSNQPQHF
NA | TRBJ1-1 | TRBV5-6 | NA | TGTGCCAGCAGCTTTTCCCTAGAGAACACTGAAGCTTTCTTT | CASSFSLENTEAFF
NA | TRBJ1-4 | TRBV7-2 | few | TGTGCCAGCAGCTTGGCACAAGGGGTACAAAAACTGTTTTTT | CASSLAQGVQKLFF
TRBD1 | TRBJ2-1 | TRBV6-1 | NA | TGTGCCAGCACCGGGACAGGGCTAAATGAGCAGTTCTTC | CASTGTGLNEQFF
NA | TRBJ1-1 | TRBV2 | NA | TGTGTCACTATTGGTCGGAACACTGAAGCTTTCTTT | CVTIGRNTEAFF
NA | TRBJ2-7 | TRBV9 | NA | TGTGCCAGCAGCCCAGTGGGGGGACCCCAGATTGGCGAGCAGTACTTC | CASSPVGGPQIGEQYF
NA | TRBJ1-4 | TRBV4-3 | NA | TGCGCCAGCAGCCAAGGATCGGGGGGGGATGAAAAACTGTTTTTT | CASSQGSGGDEKLFF
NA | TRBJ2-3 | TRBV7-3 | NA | TGTGCCAGCAGCCTGGGACACAACACAGATACGCAGTATTTT | CASSLGHNTDTQYF
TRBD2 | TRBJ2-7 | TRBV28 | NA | TGTGCCAGCAGTTTTCTAGCGGGACGGGATGAGCAGTACTTC | CASSFLAGRDEQYF
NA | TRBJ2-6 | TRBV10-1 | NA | TGCGCCAGCAGTGAGAATGTTCCGAGCTCTGGGGCCAACGTCCTGACTTTC | CASSENVPSSGANVLTF
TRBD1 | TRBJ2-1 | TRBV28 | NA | TGTGCCAGCAGTCCCCAGGGGGCGTCTTTCAATGAGCAGTTCTTC | CASSPQGASFNEQFF
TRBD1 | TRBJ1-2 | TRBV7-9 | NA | TGTGCCAGCAGTCGAGCAGGACAGGGTAGAAGCATGGGCTATGGCTACACCTTC | CASSRAGQGRSMGYGYTF
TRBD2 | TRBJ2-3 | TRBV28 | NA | TGTGCCAGCAGCGGACTAGCGGGAAGGGCAGATACGCAGTATTTT | CASSGLAGRADTQYF
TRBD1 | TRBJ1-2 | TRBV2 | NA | TGTGCCAGCTTAGGGACAGGGGACTATGGCTACACCTTC | CASLGTGDYGYTF
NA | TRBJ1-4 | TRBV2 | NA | TGTGCCAGCAGTTCTATCCGGGACCAGGGGGAAAAACTGTTTTTT | CASSSIRDQGEKLFF
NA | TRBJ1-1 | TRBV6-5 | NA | TGTGCCAGCAGTTACTCCAGAATATACACTGAAGCTTTCTTT | CASSYSRIYTEAFF
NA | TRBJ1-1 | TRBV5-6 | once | TGTGCCGGCAGCTCTCGCCGGGGGGGTTGGACTGAAGCTTTCTTT | CAGSSRRGGWTEAFF
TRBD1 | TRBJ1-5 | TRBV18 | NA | TGTGCCAGCTCACCTGACAGGGGTCCCAATCAGCCCCAGCATTTT | CASSPDRGPNQPQHF
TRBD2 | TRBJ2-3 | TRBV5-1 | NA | TGCGCCAGCAGCCCCCGCGGGACTAGCGGGGTAGATACGCAGTATTTT | CASSPRGTSGVDTQYF
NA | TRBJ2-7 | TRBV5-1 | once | TGCGCCAGCAGCTTGGCCTCTGGCAGTACCTACGAGCAGTACTTC | CASSLASGSTYEQYF
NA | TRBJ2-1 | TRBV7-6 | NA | TGTGCCAGCAGCTTAGTAGCGGCCACCAGTTACAATGAGCAGTTCTTC | CASSLVAATSYNEQFF
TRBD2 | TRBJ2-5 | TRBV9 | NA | TGTGCCAGCAGCGTAGGTCTAGCGGGGGCCCGTCAGTACTTC | CASSVGLAGARQYF
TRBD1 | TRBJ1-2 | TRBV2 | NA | TGTGCCAGCAACTCCTGGGACAGGTTCCATGGCTACACCTTC | CASNSWDRFHGYTF
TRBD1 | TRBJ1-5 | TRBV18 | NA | TGTGCCAGCTCACTTACAGGGGGTCGGGACAATCAGCCCCAGCATTTT | CASSLTGGRDNQPQHF
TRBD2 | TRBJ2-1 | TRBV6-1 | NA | TGTGCCAGCAGTGGGGGGGGACTAGGGCAGCGTCCGCGGGATGAGCAGTTCTTC | CASSGGGLGQRPRDEQFF
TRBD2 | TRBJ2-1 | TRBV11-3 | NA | TGTGCCAGCAGCTCTAGCGGGGGCTACAATGAGCAGTTCTTC | CASSSSGGYNEQFF
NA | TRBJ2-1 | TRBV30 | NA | TGTGCCTGGAGTGAAGGGGGAGAGGAGGATGAGCAGTTCTTC | CAWSEGGEEDEQFF
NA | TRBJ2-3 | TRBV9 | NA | TGTGCCAGCAACTACGGGGTGGGCACAGATACGCAGTATTTT | CASNYGVGTDTQYF
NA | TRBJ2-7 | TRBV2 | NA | TGTGCCAGCAGGCGAAGCAACTACGAGCAGTACTTC | CASRRSNYEQYF
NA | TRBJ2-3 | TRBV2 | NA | TGTGCCAGCAACTCTCTGTCAGGTAGCGGATTCACAGATACGCAGTATTTT | CASNSLSGSGFTDTQYF
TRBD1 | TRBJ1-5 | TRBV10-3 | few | TGTGCCATCAGTGGCAACGGGCCGGGACAGGGGGCGAGTCAGCCCCAGCATTTT | CAISGNGPGQGASQPQHF
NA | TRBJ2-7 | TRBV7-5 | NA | TGTGCCAGAAGCTCTCTTACAGGGGACCGACGCTCCTACGAGCAGTACTTC | CARSSLTGDRRSYEQYF
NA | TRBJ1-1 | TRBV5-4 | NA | TGTGCCAGCAGCAAGGACAAGGGGTTGGAGACTGAAGCTTTCTTT | CASSKDKGLETEAFF
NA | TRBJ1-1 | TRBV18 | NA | TGTGCCAGCTCACCCTTCCACGGCACTGAAGCTTTCTTT | CASSPFHGTEAFF
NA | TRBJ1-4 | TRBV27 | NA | TGTGCCAGCCGAGGCGGGGCGACTAATGAAAAACTGTTTTTT | CASRGGATNEKLFF
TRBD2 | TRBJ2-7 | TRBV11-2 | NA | TGTGCCAGCAGCCCTCGGACTAGCGGGCCCTACGAGCAGTACTTC | CASSPRTSGPYEQYF
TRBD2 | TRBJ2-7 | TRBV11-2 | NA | TGTGCCAGCAGCTCCCTCGGGACTAGTCACGAGCAGTACTTC | CASSSLGTSHEQYF
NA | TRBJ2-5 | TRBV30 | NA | TGTGCCTGGAGTAAAGGGGGAGAGACCCAGTACTTC | CAWSKGGETQYF
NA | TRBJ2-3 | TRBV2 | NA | TGTGCCAGCAGTCCCGGACAGACCTTTAGCACAGATACGCAGTATTTT | CASSPGQTFSTDTQYF
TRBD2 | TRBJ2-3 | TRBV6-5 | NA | TGTGCCAGCACCCAATTAGCGGGAGGGGCAGATACGCAGTATTTT | CASTQLAGGADTQYF
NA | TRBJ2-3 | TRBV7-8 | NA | TGTGCCAGCAGCTCAAGTAGAGCGGATACGCAGTATTTT | CASSSSRADTQYF
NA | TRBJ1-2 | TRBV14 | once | TGTGCCAGCATCCAGGCCAGGGATCACGATGGCTACACCTTC | CASIQARDHDGYTF
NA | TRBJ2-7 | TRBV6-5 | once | TGTGCCAGCACCCCGGAGGACTCCTACGAGCAGTACTTC | CASTPEDSYEQYF
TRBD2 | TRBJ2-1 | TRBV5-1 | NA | TGCGCCAGCAGGTCTAGCGGGGGGCCCCATGAGCAGTTCTTC | CASRSSGGPHEQFF
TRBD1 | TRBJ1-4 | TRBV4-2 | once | TGTGCCAGCAGCCAAGGGACAGGAAATGAAAAACTGTTTTTT | CASSQGTGNEKLFF
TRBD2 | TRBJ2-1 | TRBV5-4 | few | TGTGCCAGCAGCTCGGGAGGGACCTCCCAGGGTGAGCAGTTCTTC | CASSSGGTSQGEQFF
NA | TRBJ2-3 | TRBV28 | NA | TGTGCCAGCAGTTCGGAGACAGATACGCAGTATTTT | CASSSETDTQYF
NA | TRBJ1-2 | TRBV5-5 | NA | TGTGCCAGCAGCCCCCGACCCGCAGGGCCACAACACTATGGCTACACCTTC | CASSPRPAGPQHYGYTF
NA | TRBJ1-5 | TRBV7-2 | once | TGTGCCAGCAGCTCAGGAGGCTGGCAGCCCCAGCATTTT | CASSSGGWQPQHF
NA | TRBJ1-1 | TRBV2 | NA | TGTGCCAGCAGTTACAGGGACAAGAACACTGAAGCTTTCTTT | CASSYRDKNTEAFF
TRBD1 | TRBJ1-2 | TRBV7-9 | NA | TGTGCCAGCAGCCTAGGGGGCGGGGATAGGCCTAATGGCTACACCTTC | CASSLGGGDRPNGYTF
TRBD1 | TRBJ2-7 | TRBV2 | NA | TGTGCCAGCGGCGATGGACAGGGGGTCCACGAGCAGTACTTC | CASGDGQGVHEQYF
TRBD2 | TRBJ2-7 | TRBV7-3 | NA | TGTGCCAGCAGCTTAACGTTTGATAGCGGGGAGAAGCAGTACTTC | CASSLTFDSGEKQYF
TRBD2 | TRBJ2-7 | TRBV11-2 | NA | TGTGCCAGCAGCCCGGGGACGAGCGGGAGCTCCTACGAGCAGTACTTC | CASSPGTSGSSYEQYF
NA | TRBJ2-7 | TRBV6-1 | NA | TGTGCCAGCAGCGGAGACAGAGGAAACGAGCAGTACTTC | CASSGDRGNEQYF
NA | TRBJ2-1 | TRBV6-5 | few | TGTGCCAGCAGTTACTCGAAAGGGGGGGTATACAATGAGCAGTTCTTC | CASSYSKGGVYNEQFF
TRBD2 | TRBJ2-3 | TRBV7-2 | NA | TGTGCCAGCAGCCCAGGACTAGCGGGGGACAACGATGCGCAGTATTTT | CASSPGLAGDNDAQYF
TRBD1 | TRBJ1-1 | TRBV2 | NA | TGTGCCAGCAGAGCAATTCAGGGGGCAGGAACTGAAGCTTTCTTT | CASRAIQGAGTEAFF